The 29 T cell receptor beta chains listed next were all sequenced from one sample in a study of PD-1 blockade in classical Hodgkin lymphoma. Profiled with immunoSEQ multiplex PCR; TCRdb holds only in-frame clones, not every one. The sample consists of 5,500 to 7,000 clones, roughly 80% of them appearing once. Each of the patients experienced relapse following autologous stem cell transplantation, and their brentuximab vedotin exposure differed. Here the sequenced sample was peripheral blood mononuclear cells (PBMCs), taken at baseline. The receptors come from a human donor with classical Hodgkin lymphoma.

This clone occurred a few times. V gene TRBV28 combines with J gene TRBJ2-2; D is possibly TRBD2 (6 bases). The germline V gene has CDR1 MDHEN and CDR2 SYDVKM. The CDR3 contains 13 residues. The V gene lost 6 bases and the J gene lost 6 bases, with 11 bases spanning the gap. This chain's CDR3 is CASSIRESGELFF. The CDR3 DNA reads as TGTGCCAGCAGCATTCGGGAGTCCGGGGAGCTGTTTTTT.

This sequence joins TRBV27 and TRBJ2-5, with TRBD2 as a possible D gene (6 bases). The closer fit of TRBJ2-7 to the DNA end suggests the J call may be wrong. CDR1 and CDR2 (germline): MNHEY, SMNVEV (reference sequence). The CDR3 runs to 12 residues. The CDR3 here is CASYGSSYEQYF. CDR3 sequence (DNA): TGTGCCAGCTACGGGAGCTCCTACGAGCAGTACTTC.

The chain has TRBV5-1 and TRBJ1-1; the match to TRBD1 covers 7 bases. The CDR3 extends over 17 amino acids. J was trimmed by 4 bases and V by 0 bases; bases with no gene match: 12. Germline assignment: CDR1 SGHRS and CDR2 YFSETQ. The CDR3 DNA follows: TGCGCCAGCAGCTTGGTCGGACAGGCAGTGAAGGTCACTGAAGCTTTCTTT. Amino acids: CASSLVGQAVKVTEAFF.

This clone was observed a single time. CDR3 amino acids: CASSLAHRVSRGEQFF. The DNA for the CDR3 is TGTGCCAGCAGCTTAGCGCATAGGGTTTCGAGGGGTGAGCAGTTCTTC. The chain uses TRBV7-8 and TRBJ2-1; D tentatively reads TRBD1 or TRBD2 (5 bases each). V was clipped by 0 bases and J by 9 bases, with 18 bases between them. CDR1 SGHVS and CDR2 FQNEAQ come from the germline V gene. The CDR3 is made up of 16 amino acids.

J is TRBJ2-3 and V is TRBV5-6; tentative D call: TRBD1 (6 bases). Trimming left V 3 bases short and J 4 bases short, with 6 bases between. The CDR3 has 12 residues. From germline, CDR1 is SGHDT and CDR2 YYEEEE. The CDR3 nucleotides are TGTGCCAGCAGCTGGGGGCCAGATACGCAGTATTTT. Translated, it gives CASSWGPDTQYF.

The CDR3 DNA reads TGTGCCAGCAGTGACGGGAGTGGGGCCAACGTCCTGACTTTC. Amino acid sequence: CASSDGSGANVLTF. This chain uses TRBV6-1 with TRBJ2-6, with D perhaps matching TRBD2 (6 bases). The germline gives CDR1 MNHNS, CDR2 SASEGT. CDR3 size: 14 residues. The V and J ends lost 3 bases and 3 bases respectively, with 6 bases between them.

This clone was seen a single time. The chain links TRBV7-6 to TRBJ2-1, with no clear D. The CDR3 extends over 12 amino acids. The V and J ends lost 3 bases and 7 bases respectively, with 7 bases between them. Germline V CDR1 and CDR2: SGHVS, FNYEAQ. The DNA for the CDR3 is TGTGCCAGCAGCTTCCCTCCAAATGAGCAGTTCTTC. It encodes CASSFPPNEQFF.

V and J are TRBV9 and TRBJ2-1; 12 nucleotides match TRBD2. V trimming: 4 bases; J trimming: 7 bases; junction bases outside the gene matches: 6. Germline assignment: CDR1 SGDLS and CDR2 YYNGEE. The length of the CDR3 is 15 residues. CDR3: CASSSWTSGINEQFF. CDR3 coding DNA: TGTGCCAGCAGCTCCTGGACTAGCGGGATAAATGAGCAGTTCTTC.

The rearrangement joins TRBV10-3 to TRBJ1-4, with D possibly matching TRBD1 (6 bases). There are 14 residues in the CDR3. V gave up 6 bases and J gave up 5 bases, with 13 bases separating them. Germline V CDR1 and CDR2: ENHRY, SYGVKD. CDR3 coding DNA: TGTGCCATCAGCCCCGACAGGCGAAATGAAAAACTGTTTTTT. It encodes CAISPDRRNEKLFF.

The V gene is TRBV7-3, the J gene TRBJ2-1; 8 nucleotides line up with TRBD1. Germline CDR1 is SGHTA and CDR2 is FQGTGA. The CDR3 is 15 residues long. J lost 5 bases, V lost 5 bases, and 8 bases had no gene match. CDR3 sequence (DNA): TGTGCCAGCAGCCCATGGGGGACAGGAGACAATGAGCAGTTCTTC. It yields the protein CASSPWGTGDNEQFF.

The chain links TRBV19 to TRBJ2-1; D is possibly TRBD1 (5 bases). The CDR3 has 12 residues. The V and J ends lost 4 bases and 7 bases respectively, with 8 bases between them. CDR1 is LNHDA, CDR2 SQIVND, per germline (reference sequence). CDR3 region: CASSKRTNEQFF. CDR3 nucleotide sequence: TGTGCCAGTAGTAAACGGACAAATGAGCAGTTCTTC.

The chain is built from TRBV5-1 and TRBJ2-1; tentative D call: TRBD2 (5 bases). This CDR3 spans 13 amino acids. The germline gives CDR1 SGHRS, CDR2 YFSETQ. With 3 bases removed from V and 7 bases from J, the gap between germline ends came to 11 bases. The CDR3 sequence: CASSSTIMNEQFF. In DNA form, the CDR3 reads TGCGCCAGCAGCTCGACTATTATGAATGAGCAGTTCTTC. Looking up the rest from reference TRBV5-1 and TRBJ2-1 gives the full variable domain: KAGVTQTPRYLIKTRGQQVTLSCSPISGHRSVSWYQQTPGQGLQFLFEYFSETQRNKGNFPGRFSGRQFSNSRSEMNVSTLELGDSALYLCASSSTIMNEQFFGPGTRLTVL.

V and J are TRBV5-1 and TRBJ2-1; D is undetermined. The CDR3 loop spans 13 amino acids. Germline V gene lookup returns CDR1 SGHRS and CDR2 YFSETQ. V was trimmed by 4 bases and J by 10 bases, leaving 15 bases between them. The CDR3 bases are TGCGCCAGCAGCCTCCAGGAGATTCAGGAGCAGTTCTTC. Amino acid sequence: CASSLQEIQEQFF.

V and J are TRBV9 and TRBJ2-5, with unresolved D. Germline-derived CDR1 and CDR2 are SGDLS and YYNGEE. V was clipped by 4 bases and J by 0 bases, with 10 bases between them. The CDR3 is made up of 14 amino acids. CDR3 bases: TGTGCCAGCAGCCCTGACGCGTACCAAGAGACCCAGTACTTC. Amino acids: CASSPDAYQETQYF.

This chain uses TRBV7-9 with TRBJ2-7, with a possible D match to TRBD1 (6 bases). CDR1 is SEHNR, CDR2 FQNEAQ, per germline (reference sequence). V dropped 3 bases and J dropped 4 bases, with 10 bases sitting between them. This CDR3 spans 13 amino acids. This CDR3 is CASSLNQGYEQYF. DNA of the CDR3: TGTGCCAGCAGCTTGAATCAGGGGTACGAGCAGTACTTC.

The genes are TRBV28 and TRBJ1-1, with TRBD1 matching over 9 bases. The CDR3 has 14 amino acids. In germline, CDR1 is MDHEN, CDR2 SYDVKM. V trimming: 7 bases; J trimming: 2 bases; junction bases outside the gene matches: 5. The CDR3 coding sequence is TGTGCCAGCATCAGACAGGGGGGAAACACTGAAGCTTTCTTT. The encoded protein is CASIRQGGNTEAFF.

This rearrangement joins TRBV10-3 to TRBJ2-7, with 8 positions matching TRBD2. The V and J ends lost 6 bases and 6 bases, in that order; junction bases with no gene match: 16. Germline values: CDR1 ENHRY, CDR2 SYGVKD. The CDR3 is 16 amino acids. The CDR3 loop reads CAIRSKLAEEGTEQYF. CDR3 DNA: TGTGCCATCAGATCCAAACTAGCGGAGGAGGGTACCGAGCAGTACTTC.

This clone was detected a few times. The chain employs TRBV19 and TRBJ1-2, with D unclear. Trimming took off 5 bases at V and 1 base at J, with 8 bases between the two ends. The CDR3 extends over 13 amino acids. Germline V lookup: CDR1 LNHDA, CDR2 SQIVND (reference sequence). Written as DNA, the CDR3 is TGTGCCAGTAGTCGGACCGATAACTATGGCTACACCTTC. Translation: CASSRTDNYGYTF.

The table lists this clone with a count of one. This chain links TRBV9 with TRBJ1-3; D gene unclear. Trimming removed 0 bases from V and 3 bases from J, with 10 bases in between. The germline V gene has CDR1 SGDLS and CDR2 YYNGEE. This CDR3 comprises 15 residues. The CDR3 protein is CASSVDTGGGNTIYF. DNA of the CDR3: TGTGCCAGCAGCGTAGACACGGGTGGTGGAAACACCATATATTTT.

The rearrangement uses TRBV6-1 and TRBJ2-7; 7 nucleotides line up with TRBD1. CDR3 length equals 14 residues. V lost 8 bases and J lost 4; bases outside the gene matches: 11. Germline loops: CDR1 MNHNS, CDR2 SASEGT. The CDR3 reads CASLPGGHTYEQYF. The CDR3 DNA sequence: TGTGCCAGCCTCCCAGGGGGACACACATACGAGCAGTACTTC.

The genes are TRBV9 and TRBJ2-1, with D hard to call. This CDR3 is 14 amino acids long. Trimming took 0 bases from V and 5 from J, leaving 9 bases between them. Germline assignment: CDR1 SGDLS and CDR2 YYNGEE. This CDR3 reads CASSVASIHNEQFF. CDR3 DNA sequence: TGTGCCAGCAGCGTAGCGAGTATCCACAATGAGCAGTTCTTC.

The count of this clone is one. The V and J genes are TRBV7-3 and TRBJ2-1, with D hard to call. The germline V gene encodes CDR1 SGHTA and CDR2 FQGTGA. V was cut by 1 base and J by 8 bases, with 21 bases left in between. This CDR3 has 17 residues. The CDR3 loop reads CASSLSRSLPGRDEQFF. For the CDR3, the DNA is TGTGCCAGCAGCTTAAGCCGCAGTCTCCCGGGTAGAGATGAGCAGTTCTTC.

This clone was seen more than once but under ten times. This chain joins TRBV4-1 and TRBJ1-6; the match to TRBD1 covers 7 bases. The CDR3 length is 17 residues. The germline V gene has CDR1 MGHRA and CDR2 YSYEKL. The junction had 7 bases not matched to a gene; V was cut back by 0 bases and J by 5 bases. CDR3 residues: CASSQDVTQGDNSPLHF. The DNA of the CDR3 is TGCGCCAGCAGCCAAGATGTGACTCAGGGGGATAATTCACCCCTCCACTTT.

The rearrangement uses TRBV5-6 and TRBJ2-3; 8 bases align to TRBD2. V was pared by 1 base and J by 2 bases, with 12 bases of the junction left unmatched. The CDR3 runs to 18 residues. CDR1 and CDR2 from the germline V gene are SGHDT and YYEEEE. CDR3 nucleotide sequence: TGTGCCAGCAGCTTGTCTACTAGCGGCGTTTTGCCCACAGATACGCAGTATTTT. As protein: CASSLSTSGVLPTDTQYF.

The J gene is TRBJ2-3, the V gene TRBV4-1; D remains unclear. The germline CDR1 and CDR2 sequences are MGHRA and YSYEKL. Trimming took 1 base from V and 1 from J, leaving 9 bases between them. This CDR3 has 15 amino acids. The CDR3 protein is CASSQVGWGTDTQYF. In DNA, the CDR3 is TGCGCCAGCAGCCAAGTGGGGTGGGGCACAGATACGCAGTATTTT.

V and J are TRBV10-1 and TRBJ2-1; 12 bases align to TRBD2. Germline V gives CDR1 WNHNN, CDR2 SYGVQD (reference sequence). The V gene end was trimmed by 0 bases and the J gene end by 0 bases; junction bases not matched to a gene: 6. The CDR3 is 19 residues long. The CDR3 reads CASSESGLAGGSSYNEQFF. DNA for the CDR3: TGCGCCAGCAGTGAGTCGGGACTAGCGGGCGGGAGCTCCTACAATGAGCAGTTCTTC.

The J gene is TRBJ2-3, the V gene TRBV9; 10 bases line up with TRBD2. CDR1 is SGDLS, CDR2 YYNGEE, per germline. The V gene end was trimmed by 4 bases and the J gene end by 1 base; junction bases not matched to a gene: 6. The CDR3 is 16 amino acids. CDR3 loop: CASSLRTSGRTDTQYF. The DNA for the CDR3 is TGTGCCAGCAGCCTCAGGACTAGCGGCCGCACAGATACGCAGTATTTT.

The chain couples TRBV6-4 to TRBJ2-1; D remains ambiguous. V lost 3 bases and J lost 9, with 12 bases in between. The CDR3 is 13 amino acids. Germline loops: CDR1 MRHNA, CDR2 SNTAGT. The CDR3 DNA reads as TGTGCCAGCAGTGAGGTCGAGACCAGTGAGCAGTTCTTC. Protein product: CASSEVETSEQFF.

In DNA, the CDR3 is TGTGCCAGCAGCTCGAGGGGGCGGACAGATACGCAGTATTTT. This gives the protein CASSSRGRTDTQYF. The chain combines TRBV7-9 with TRBJ2-3; 7 nucleotides match TRBD1. CDR3 length: 14 amino acids. J was trimmed by 3 bases and V by 4 bases; bases with no gene match: 4. In germline, CDR1 is SEHNR, CDR2 FQNEAQ (reference sequence).